This T cell receptor beta chain is from a study of shared clonotypes between healthy human individuals. Whole-study context: Aged between 18 and 49, the donors were a couple of women and a few men.

A deep-level run was used for the assay. Original processing notes: ImmunoSEQ supplied junction-only sequences lacking quality scores, so filtering was different. Generated by immunoSEQ multiplex PCR, the TCRdb table keeps only in-frame clones and is missing some. V, J and clone size are those of that table, while D and trimming were read from the DNA. This table has 2 million to 3 million clones, approximately 93% appearing once. Comments on this clone: Its target is not known.

Germline CDR1 MGHRA, CDR2 YSYEKL. The CDR3 length is 14 residues. V was shortened by 9 bases and J by 2 bases, with 15 bases between the two germline ends. Study results and caveats: Rarefaction exposed incomplete sorted-subset sequencing despite large depth.

This chain connects TRBV4-1 to TRBJ2-3; TRBD1 might be the D (6 bases). This TCR derives from a man aged 18 to 29 in good health. Some clones in this sample may be carry-over from other donors' samples. Specimen: naive CD4+ T cells from PBMCs. The sample's subset: CD45RA+ positively selected. CDR3 DNA sequence: TGCGCCAGTAGAAGACAGGAAAACACAGATACGCAGTATTTT. Translation gives CASRRQENTDTQYF.